This T cell receptor (beta chain) was recovered during a study of T cell changes during pregnancy in multiple sclerosis. Only in-frame clones appear in the TCRdb table, and some are missing; sequencing was by immunoSEQ multiplex PCR. The sample gives around 56,000 clones, 90% of which show up once; roughly 2.1% is in the top ten. Looked up from germline, CDR1 is SGHVS and CDR2 is FQNEAQ. This CDR3 has 17 amino acids. The J segment lost 4 bases and the V segment lost 1 base, leaving 8 bases of the junction unmatched. The sequencing here drew on peripheral blood, taken in the first trimester of pregnancy. The sequence came from a female donor in good health, enrolled as a control in a pregnancy study. The chain links TRBV7-8 to TRBJ2-3; 10 bases are a match to TRBD2. The CDR3 DNA reads TGTGCCAGCAGCTTAGGCCCTAGCGGGAGTGGGTCAGATACGCAGTATTTT. Translated: CASSLGPSGSGSDTQYF.